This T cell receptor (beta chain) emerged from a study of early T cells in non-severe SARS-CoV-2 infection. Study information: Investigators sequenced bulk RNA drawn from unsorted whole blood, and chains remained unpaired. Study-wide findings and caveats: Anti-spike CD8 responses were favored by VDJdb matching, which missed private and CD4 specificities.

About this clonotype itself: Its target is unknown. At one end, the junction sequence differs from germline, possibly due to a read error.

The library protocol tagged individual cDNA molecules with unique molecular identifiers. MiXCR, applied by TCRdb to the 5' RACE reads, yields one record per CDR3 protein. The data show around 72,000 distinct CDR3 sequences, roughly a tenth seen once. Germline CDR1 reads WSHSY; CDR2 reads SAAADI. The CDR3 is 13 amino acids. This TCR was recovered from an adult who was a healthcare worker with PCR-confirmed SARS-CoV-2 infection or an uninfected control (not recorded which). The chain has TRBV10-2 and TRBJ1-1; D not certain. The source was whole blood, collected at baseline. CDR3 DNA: TGCGCCAGCGTGGAGGGCTCGTACACTGAAGTTTTCTTT. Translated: CASVEGSYTEVFF.